This TCR beta chain was recovered during a study of blood T cell repertoires in COVID-19. Original methodology: How many nucleated cells were present was estimated from reference gene primer amplification. Profiled with immunoSEQ multiplex PCR; TCRdb holds only in-frame clones, not every one. V and J calls and clone size come straight from that table; D and trimming were deduced from the DNA. The data contain about 190,000 clones, more than 75% of them singletons. The age range of participants was 18 to 89 years, with residence in about two dozen US areas. Participant-reported clinical history was the basis for cohort assignment. The CDR3 runs to 18 residues. Germline V gene data show CDR1 as LNHDA and CDR2 as SQIVND (reference sequence). The trim removed 5 bases at V and 6 bases at J, leaving 16 bases unmatched.

The sequenced sample consisted of PBMCs or T cells enriched from blood (not recorded which). This clonotype originated in a woman between 50 and 59 years old with acute COVID-19. J is TRBJ2-2 and V is TRBV19, with 9 positions matching TRBD1. The CDR3 DNA reads TGTGCCAGTAGTCCCCTCCCCGGGACAGGGTTAAACCCCGGGGAGCTGTTTTTT. Translated: CASSPLPGTGLNPGELFF.